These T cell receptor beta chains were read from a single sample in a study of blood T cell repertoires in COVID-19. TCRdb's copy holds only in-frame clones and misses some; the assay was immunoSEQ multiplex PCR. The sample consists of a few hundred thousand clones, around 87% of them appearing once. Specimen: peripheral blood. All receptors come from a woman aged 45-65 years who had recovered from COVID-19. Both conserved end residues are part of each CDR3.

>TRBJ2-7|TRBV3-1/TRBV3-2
CASSHLSLSEQYF
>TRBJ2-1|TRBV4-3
CASSRGLASNEQFF
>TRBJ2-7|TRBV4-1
CASSQDLQRGTYEQYF
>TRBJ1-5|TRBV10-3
CAISESWTGGLQPQHF
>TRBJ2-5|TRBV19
CASNWAQGETQYF
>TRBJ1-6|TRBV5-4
CASSLGGTGDSPLHF
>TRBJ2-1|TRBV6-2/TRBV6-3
CASSYSRTGNDEQFF
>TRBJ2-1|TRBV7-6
CASSFLVLAANSYNEQFF
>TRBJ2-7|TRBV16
CASRTTLAPSSYEQYF
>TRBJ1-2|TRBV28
CASSHRPGTGPGYGYTF
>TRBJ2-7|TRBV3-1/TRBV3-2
CASSQSLLAGGEQYF
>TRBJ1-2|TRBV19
CATKDRGGTPNYGYTF
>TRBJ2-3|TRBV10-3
CATQDRGHTDTQYF
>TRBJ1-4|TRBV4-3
CASSQAFGTGGTNEKLFF
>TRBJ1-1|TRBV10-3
CAISDLRGFAEAFF
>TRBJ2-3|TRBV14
CASSSQPGGTDTQYF
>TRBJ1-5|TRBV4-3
CASSPTGTGNSNQPQHF
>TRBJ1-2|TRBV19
CASSPYTDRNGYTF
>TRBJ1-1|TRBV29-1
CSVGTGQNTEAFF
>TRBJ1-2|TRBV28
CASRKTGGLGVGYTF
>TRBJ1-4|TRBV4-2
CASSQEGIRAGGFEKLFF
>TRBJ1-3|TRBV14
CASSRDMTSSGNTIYF
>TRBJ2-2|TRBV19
CASSFLGAANTGELFF
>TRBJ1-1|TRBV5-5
CASSFSGQGAEAFF
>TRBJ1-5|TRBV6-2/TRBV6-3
CASSRGGYNQPQHF
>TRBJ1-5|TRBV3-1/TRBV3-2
CASSRGRDQPQHF
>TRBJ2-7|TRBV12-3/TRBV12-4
CASSSGQGYEQYF
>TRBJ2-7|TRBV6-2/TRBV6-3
CASSNYAGLAGHYEQYF
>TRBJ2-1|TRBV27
CASSPPPYNEQFF
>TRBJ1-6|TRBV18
CASSPQVRGSHNSPLHF
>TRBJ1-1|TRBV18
CASSPGNAGVSLNTEAFF
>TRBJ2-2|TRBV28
CASTAPAGLASTGELFF
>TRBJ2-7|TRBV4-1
CASSQGFGRASYEQYF
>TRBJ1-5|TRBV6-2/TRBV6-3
CASSYGGDRRNQPQHF
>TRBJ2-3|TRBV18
CASSPPGQGRGTQYF
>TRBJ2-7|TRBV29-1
CSVEELTINYEQYF
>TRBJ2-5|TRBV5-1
CASSSPEWFSKTQYF
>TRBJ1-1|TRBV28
CASSFQGFQGAFF
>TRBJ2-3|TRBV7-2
CASSLVADSTDTQYF
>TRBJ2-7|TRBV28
CATPGNRVVYEQYF
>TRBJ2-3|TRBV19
CASKKREGLFSTDTQYF
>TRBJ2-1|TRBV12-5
CASGTSGRVDEQFF
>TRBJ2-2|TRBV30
CAWSRGGASTGELFF
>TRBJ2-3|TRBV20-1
CSASQLGGGIDTQYF
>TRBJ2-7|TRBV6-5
CASTPPGRYEQYF
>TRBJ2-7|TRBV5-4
CASSSRTGAYEQYF
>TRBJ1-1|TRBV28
CASSSPGQGGTEAFF
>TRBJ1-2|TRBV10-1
CASSGDRAGLDGYTF
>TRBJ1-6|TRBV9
CASSAQGLGSPLHF